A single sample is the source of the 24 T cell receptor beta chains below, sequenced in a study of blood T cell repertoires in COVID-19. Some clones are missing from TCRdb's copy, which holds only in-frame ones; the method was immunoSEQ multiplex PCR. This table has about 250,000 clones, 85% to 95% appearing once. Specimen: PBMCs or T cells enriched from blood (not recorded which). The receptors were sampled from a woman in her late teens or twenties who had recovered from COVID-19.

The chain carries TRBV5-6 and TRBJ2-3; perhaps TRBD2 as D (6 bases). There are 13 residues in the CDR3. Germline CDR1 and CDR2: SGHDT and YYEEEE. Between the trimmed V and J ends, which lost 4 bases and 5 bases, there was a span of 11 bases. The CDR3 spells CASSAGRRDTQYF. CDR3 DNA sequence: TGTGCCAGCAGCGCGGGGAGGAGAGATACGCAGTATTTT.

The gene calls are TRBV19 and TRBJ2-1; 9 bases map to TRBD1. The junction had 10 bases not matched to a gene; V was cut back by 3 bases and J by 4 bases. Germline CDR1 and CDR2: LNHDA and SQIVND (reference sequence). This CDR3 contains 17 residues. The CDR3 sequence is CASSMRGLGQGYNEQFF. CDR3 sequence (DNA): TGTGCCAGTAGTATGAGGGGGCTGGGACAGGGTTACAATGAGCAGTTCTTC.

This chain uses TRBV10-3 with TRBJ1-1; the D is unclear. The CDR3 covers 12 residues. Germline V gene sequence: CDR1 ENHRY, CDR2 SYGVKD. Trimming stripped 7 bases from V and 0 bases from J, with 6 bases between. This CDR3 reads CAINSLNTEAFF. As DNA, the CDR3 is TGTGCCATCAACAGCCTGAACACTGAAGCTTTCTTT.

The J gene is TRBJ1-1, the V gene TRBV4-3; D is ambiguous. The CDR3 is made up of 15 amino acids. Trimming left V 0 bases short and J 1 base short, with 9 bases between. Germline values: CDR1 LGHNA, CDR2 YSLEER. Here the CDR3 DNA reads TGCGCCAGCAGCCAAGATCTAGGCGCGAACACTGAAGCTTTCTTT. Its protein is CASSQDLGANTEAFF.

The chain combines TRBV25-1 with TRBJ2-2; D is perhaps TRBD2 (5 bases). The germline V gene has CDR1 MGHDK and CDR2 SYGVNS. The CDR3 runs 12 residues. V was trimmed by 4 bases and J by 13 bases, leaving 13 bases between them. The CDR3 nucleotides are TGTGCCAGCAGTGCCCGAACCGGAGGGCTGTTTTTT. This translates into CASSARTGGLFF.

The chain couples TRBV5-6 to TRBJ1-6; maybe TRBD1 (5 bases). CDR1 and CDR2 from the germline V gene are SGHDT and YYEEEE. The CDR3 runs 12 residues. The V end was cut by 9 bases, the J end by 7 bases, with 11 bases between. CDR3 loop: CATFRGNSPLHF. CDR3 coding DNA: TGTGCCACGTTCCGGGGGAATTCACCCCTCCACTTT.

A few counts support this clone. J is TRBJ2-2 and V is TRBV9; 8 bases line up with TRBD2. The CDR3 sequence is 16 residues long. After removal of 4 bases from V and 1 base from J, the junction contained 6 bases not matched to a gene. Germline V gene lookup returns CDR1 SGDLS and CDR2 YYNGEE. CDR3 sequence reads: CASSLSGGRNTGELFF. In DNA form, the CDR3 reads TGTGCCAGCAGCTTAAGCGGGGGCCGGAACACCGGGGAGCTGTTTTTT.

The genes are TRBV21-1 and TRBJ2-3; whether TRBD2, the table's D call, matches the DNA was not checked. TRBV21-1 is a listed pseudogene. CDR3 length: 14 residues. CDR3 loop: CASSWGVSTDTQYF. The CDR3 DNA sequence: TGTGCCAGCAGCTGGGGGGTAAGCACAGATACGCAGTATTTT.

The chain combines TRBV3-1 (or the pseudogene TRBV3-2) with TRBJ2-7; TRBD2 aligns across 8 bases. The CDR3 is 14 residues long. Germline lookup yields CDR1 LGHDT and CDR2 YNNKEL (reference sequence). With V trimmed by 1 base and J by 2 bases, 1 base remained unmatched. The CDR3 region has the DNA TGTGCCAGCAGCCAAGCGGGAGGGACCTACGAGCAGTACTTC. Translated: CASSQAGGTYEQYF.

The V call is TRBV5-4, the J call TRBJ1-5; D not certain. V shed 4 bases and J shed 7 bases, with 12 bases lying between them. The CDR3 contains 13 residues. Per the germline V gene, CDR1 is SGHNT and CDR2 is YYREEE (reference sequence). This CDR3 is CASSPGGGQPQHF. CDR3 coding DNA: TGTGCCAGCAGCCCTGGAGGTGGACAGCCCCAGCATTTT. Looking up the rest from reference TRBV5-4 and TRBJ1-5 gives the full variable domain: ETGVTQSPTHLIKTRGQQVTLRCSSQSGHNTVSWYQQALGQGPQFIFQYYREEENGRGNFPPRFSGLQFPNYSSELNVNALELDDSALYLCASSPGGGQPQHFGDGTRLSIL.

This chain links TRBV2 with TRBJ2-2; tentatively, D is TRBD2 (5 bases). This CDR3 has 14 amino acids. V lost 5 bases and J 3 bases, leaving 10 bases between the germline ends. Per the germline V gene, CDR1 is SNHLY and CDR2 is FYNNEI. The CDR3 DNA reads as TGTGCCAGCAGTAGGGAGAGGGACACCGGGGAGCTGTTTTTT. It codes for CASSRERDTGELFF.

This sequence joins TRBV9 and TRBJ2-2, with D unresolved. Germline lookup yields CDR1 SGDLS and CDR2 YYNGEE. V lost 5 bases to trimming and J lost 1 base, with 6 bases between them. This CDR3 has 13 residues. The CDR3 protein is CASSYRNTGELFF. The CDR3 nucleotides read TGTGCCAGCAGTTATAGGAACACCGGGGAGCTGTTTTTT.

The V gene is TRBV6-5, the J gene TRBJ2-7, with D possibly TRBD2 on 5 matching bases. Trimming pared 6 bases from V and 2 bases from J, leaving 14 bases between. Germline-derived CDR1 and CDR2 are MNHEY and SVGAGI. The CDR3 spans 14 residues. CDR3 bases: TGTGCCAGCAGCCAACGGACTGGGCCCTACGAGCAGTACTTC. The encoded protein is CASSQRTGPYEQYF.

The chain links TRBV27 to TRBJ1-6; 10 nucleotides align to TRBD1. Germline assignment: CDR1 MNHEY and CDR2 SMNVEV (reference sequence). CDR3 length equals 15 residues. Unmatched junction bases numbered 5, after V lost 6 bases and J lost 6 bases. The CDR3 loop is CASSSDRGTNSPLHF. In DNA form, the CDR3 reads TGTGCCAGCAGCTCGGACAGGGGGACTAATTCACCCCTCCACTTT.

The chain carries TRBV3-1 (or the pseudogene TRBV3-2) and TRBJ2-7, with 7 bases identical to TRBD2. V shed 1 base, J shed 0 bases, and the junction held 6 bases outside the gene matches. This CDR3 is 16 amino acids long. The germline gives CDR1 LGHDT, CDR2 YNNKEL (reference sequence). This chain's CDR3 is CASSQASLAASYEQYF. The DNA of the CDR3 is TGTGCCAGCAGCCAAGCATCCCTAGCGGCCTCCTACGAGCAGTACTTC.

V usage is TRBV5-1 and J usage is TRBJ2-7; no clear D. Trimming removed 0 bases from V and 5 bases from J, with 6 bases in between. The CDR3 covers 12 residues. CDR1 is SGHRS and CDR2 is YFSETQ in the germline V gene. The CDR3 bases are TGCGCCAGCAGCTTGGTATCTGACGAGCAGTACTTC. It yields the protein CASSLVSDEQYF.

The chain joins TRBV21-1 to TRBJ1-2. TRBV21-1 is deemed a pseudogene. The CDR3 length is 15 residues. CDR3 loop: CASSPRRGCGYGYTF. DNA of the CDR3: TGTGCCAGCAGCCCTCGGCGAGGGTGTGGTTATGGCTACACCTTC.

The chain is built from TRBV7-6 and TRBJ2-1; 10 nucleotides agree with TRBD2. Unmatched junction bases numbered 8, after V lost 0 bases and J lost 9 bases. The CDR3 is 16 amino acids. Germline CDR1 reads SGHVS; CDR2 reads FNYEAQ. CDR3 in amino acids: CASSLASAGGLGEQFF. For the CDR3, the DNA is TGTGCCAGCAGCTTAGCGTCAGCGGGAGGGCTTGGTGAGCAGTTCTTC.

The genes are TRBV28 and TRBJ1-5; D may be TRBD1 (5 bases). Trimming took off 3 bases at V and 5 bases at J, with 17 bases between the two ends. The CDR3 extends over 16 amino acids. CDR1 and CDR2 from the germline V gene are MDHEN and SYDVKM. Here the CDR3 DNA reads TGTGCCAGCAGTTTGCTGAACAGGATGTCCCATCAGCCCCAGCATTTT. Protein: CASSLLNRMSHQPQHF.

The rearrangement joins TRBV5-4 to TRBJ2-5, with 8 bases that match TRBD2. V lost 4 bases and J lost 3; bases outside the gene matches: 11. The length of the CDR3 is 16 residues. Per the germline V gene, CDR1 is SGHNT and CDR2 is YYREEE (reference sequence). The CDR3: CASSLSYRGGEETQYF. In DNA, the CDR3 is TGTGCCAGCAGCCTCTCCTATCGGGGGGGGGAAGAGACCCAGTACTTC. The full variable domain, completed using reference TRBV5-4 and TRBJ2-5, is ETGVTQSPTHLIKTRGQQVTLRCSSQSGHNTVSWYQQALGQGPQFIFQYYREEENGRGNFPPRFSGLQFPNYSSELNVNALELDDSALYLCASSLSYRGGEETQYFGPGTRLLVL.

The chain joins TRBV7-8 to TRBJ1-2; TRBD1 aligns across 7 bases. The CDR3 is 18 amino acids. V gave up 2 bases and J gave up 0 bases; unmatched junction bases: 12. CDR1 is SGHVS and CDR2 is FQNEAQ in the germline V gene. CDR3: CASSLIEQGRLSNYGYTF. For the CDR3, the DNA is TGTGCCAGCAGCTTAATAGAACAGGGGAGACTTTCTAACTATGGCTACACCTTC.

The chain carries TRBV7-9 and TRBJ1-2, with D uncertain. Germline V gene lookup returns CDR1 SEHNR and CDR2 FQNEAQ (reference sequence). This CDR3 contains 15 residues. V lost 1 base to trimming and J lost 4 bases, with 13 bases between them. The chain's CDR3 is CASSLGLREGYGYTF. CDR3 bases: TGTGCCAGCAGCTTAGGGTTAAGGGAGGGCTATGGCTACACCTTC.

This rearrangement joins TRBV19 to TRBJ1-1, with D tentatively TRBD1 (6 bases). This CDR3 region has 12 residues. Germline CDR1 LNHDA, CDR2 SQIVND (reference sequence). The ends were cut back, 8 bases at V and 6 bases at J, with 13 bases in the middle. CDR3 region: CASGGRGSEAFF. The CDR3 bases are TGTGCCAGTGGGGGCCGGGGTTCTGAAGCTTTCTTT.

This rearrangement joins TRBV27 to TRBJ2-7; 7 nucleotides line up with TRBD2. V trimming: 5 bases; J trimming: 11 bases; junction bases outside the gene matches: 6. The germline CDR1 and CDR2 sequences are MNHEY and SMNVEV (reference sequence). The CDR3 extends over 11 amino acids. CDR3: CASSLGLVEYF. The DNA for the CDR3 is TGTGCCAGCAGTCTTGGACTAGTTGAGTACTTC.